Shown below are 22 T cell receptor beta chains from a single sample sequenced in a study of T cell repertoires in ileal Crohn's disease. The table came from immunoSEQ multiplex PCR; TCRdb's copy has only in-frame clones and leaves some out. The sample shows 15,000 to 20,000 clones, approximately 94% of them seen only once. Material: ileal tissue. These receptors came from an adult with Crohn's disease.

A single count supports this clone. This rearrangement joins TRBV27 to TRBJ1-6; maybe TRBD1 (5 bases). V shed 8 bases and J shed 5 bases, with 16 bases lying between them. The CDR3 spans 15 residues. The germline gives CDR1 MNHEY, CDR2 SMNVEV (reference sequence). CDR3 amino acids: CASRGSWGDNSPLHF. The CDR3 region has the DNA TGTGCCAGCCGCGGGTCTTGGGGGGATAATTCACCCCTCCACTTT.

The J gene is TRBJ2-7, the V gene TRBV4-1; 7 bases fit TRBD1. J was trimmed by 5 bases and V by 1 base; bases with no gene match: 8. CDR1 and CDR2 (germline): MGHRA, YSYEKL. The length of the CDR3 is 15 residues. CDR3 residues: CASSQVQGVYDEQYF. DNA of the CDR3: TGCGCCAGCAGCCAAGTTCAGGGGGTTTACGACGAGCAGTACTTC.

The chain recombines TRBV29-1 with TRBJ1-2; TRBD1 matches 7 bases. There are 14 residues in the CDR3. Germline CDR1 SQVTM, CDR2 ANQGSEA. The V and J ends lost 6 bases and 2 bases, in that order; junction bases with no gene match: 9. The CDR3 bases are TGCAGCGTAGGAACAGGGGAAGGGAACTATGGCTACACCTTC. Residues: CSVGTGEGNYGYTF.

The V call is TRBV7-2, the J call TRBJ2-7, with D perhaps matching TRBD1 (6 bases). Deletions cut 4 bases from V and 0 bases from J, with 13 bases between. The CDR3 is 15 amino acids. Per the germline V gene, CDR1 is SGHTA and CDR2 is FQGNSA. CDR3: CASSSSTGSSYEQYF. DNA for the CDR3: TGTGCCAGCAGCTCCTCGACAGGCAGCTCCTACGAGCAGTACTTC.

This sequence joins TRBV25-1 and TRBJ2-7; 10 bases match TRBD1. V was pared by 4 bases and J by 5 bases, with 5 bases of the junction left unmatched. The germline V gene has CDR1 MGHDK and CDR2 SYGVNS. The CDR3 consists of 14 residues. The CDR3 sequence is CASSARQGANEQYF. The CDR3, as DNA: TGTGCCAGCAGTGCCAGACAGGGGGCCAACGAGCAGTACTTC.

The chain combines TRBV7-2 with TRBJ2-1; perhaps TRBD2 as D (5 bases). This CDR3 is 16 amino acids long. Trimming cost V 5 bases and J 0 bases, with 14 bases left between them. The germline gives CDR1 SGHTA, CDR2 FQGNSA. CDR3 sequence reads: CASSLDGRGSYNEQFF. The CDR3 nucleotides read TGTGCCAGCAGCCTAGATGGCCGGGGCTCCTACAATGAGCAGTTCTTC. The variable domain in full, completed from reference TRBV7-2 and TRBJ2-1, reads GAGVSQSPSNKVTEKGKDVELRCDPISGHTALYWYRQSLGQGLEFLIYFQGNSAPDKSGLPSDRFSAERTGGSVSTLTIQRTQQEDSAVYLCASSLDGRGSYNEQFFGPGTRLTVL.

Concerning this clone: This specimen includes other DNA sequences encoding the same CDR3. The chain uses TRBV7-9 and TRBJ1-3, with no clear D. The CDR3 spans 15 residues. Looked up from germline, CDR1 is SEHNR and CDR2 is FQNEAQ (reference sequence). With 5 bases removed from V and 0 bases from J, the gap between germline ends came to 11 bases. The CDR3 DNA sequence: TGTGCCAGCAGCCAAGGGAGGTACTCTGGAAACACCATATATTTT. This translates into CASSQGRYSGNTIYF.

Regarding this clone: Relative to the germline gene, one junction end is altered; a read error may explain this. This chain links TRBV2 with TRBJ1-1; D is possibly TRBD1 (6 bases). Germline lookup yields CDR1 SNHLY and CDR2 FYNNEI. The length of the CDR3 is 11 residues. The chain's CDR3 is CASRRYRDTYF. The CDR3 DNA is TGTGCCAGCAGACGATATCGGGACACCTACTTT.

V and J are TRBV6-1 and TRBJ1-6; the D is unclear. The germline gives CDR1 MNHNS, CDR2 SASEGT. The length of the CDR3 is 15 residues. The V gene lost 3 bases and the J gene lost 0 bases, with 6 bases spanning the gap. The CDR3 loop reads CASSDSGSYNSPLHF. As DNA, the CDR3 is TGTGCCAGCAGTGATTCAGGCTCCTATAATTCACCCCTCCACTTT.

Written as DNA, the CDR3 is TGTGCCAGCAGTCAACGGGGTTCTAATTCACCCCTCCACTTT. It translates to CASSQRGSNSPLHF. The rearrangement uses TRBV2 and TRBJ1-6; no reliable D call. V lost 5 bases and J lost 6, with 11 bases in between. The CDR3 runs 14 residues. Germline V CDR1 and CDR2: SNHLY, FYNNEI.

CDR3: CATSRVRGSGEKLFF. The DNA of the CDR3 is TGTGCCACCAGCAGGGTACGGGGTTCTGGGGAAAAACTGTTTTTT. V usage is TRBV15 and J usage is TRBJ1-4, with D unresolved. The germline V gene has CDR1 LNHNV and CDR2 YYDKDF (reference sequence). V dropped 3 bases and J dropped 8 bases, with 16 bases sitting between them. This CDR3 region has 15 residues.

This rearrangement joins TRBV27 to TRBJ1-4, with D tentatively TRBD1 (6 bases). The CDR3 totals 14 residues. V gave up 2 bases and J gave up 4 bases, with 8 bases separating them. The germline gives CDR1 MNHEY, CDR2 SMNVEV (reference sequence). The CDR3 nucleotides read TGTGCCAGCAGTTTACAGGGGTTTAATGAAAAACTGTTTTTT. It is translated as CASSLQGFNEKLFF.

CDR3 loop: CASSLLGGEETQYF. The CDR3, as DNA: TGTGCCAGCAGCTTGCTGGGAGGAGAGGAGACCCAGTACTTC. The chain links TRBV5-4 to TRBJ2-5, with D maybe TRBD2 (6 bases). V lost 1 base and J 5 bases, leaving 12 bases between the germline ends. Germline V gene sequence: CDR1 SGHNT, CDR2 YYREEE (reference sequence). There are 14 residues in the CDR3.

The CDR3 loop is CASSRLGQGSPLHF. CDR3 nucleotide sequence: TGTGCCAGCAGCCGCTTGGGACAAGGTTCACCCCTCCACTTT. The chain couples TRBV7-9 to TRBJ1-6; D possibly corresponds to TRBD1 (6 bases). Germline values: CDR1 SEHNR, CDR2 FQNEAQ (reference sequence). This CDR3 has 14 amino acids. The ends were cut back, 5 bases at V and 9 bases at J, with 14 bases in the middle. Full variable domain (missing parts from reference TRBV7-9 and TRBJ1-6): DTGVSQNPRHKITKRGQNVTFRCDPISEHNRLYWYRQTLGQGPEFLTYFQNEAQLEKSRLLSDRFSAERPKGSFSTLEIQRTEQGDSAMYLCASSRLGQGSPLHFGNGTRLTVT.

The CDR3 reads CASSVGQGDGNTIYF. The CDR3 nucleotides read TGTGCCAGCAGCGTAGGCCAGGGGGATGGAAACACCATATATTTT. The rearrangement joins TRBV9 to TRBJ1-3; 7 bases agree with TRBD1. Looked up from germline, CDR1 is SGDLS and CDR2 is YYNGEE. The CDR3 runs to 15 residues. Trimming removed 0 bases from V and 3 bases from J; junction bases left unmatched: 3.

Here the CDR3 reads CASSIVWEGWNTEAFF. CDR3 bases: TGTGCCAGTAGTATCGTTTGGGAGGGTTGGAACACTGAAGCTTTCTTT. This chain connects TRBV19 to TRBJ1-1; D call uncertain. This CDR3 is 16 amino acids long. Trimming pared 3 bases from V and 1 base from J, leaving 15 bases between. Per germline, CDR1 LNHDA and CDR2 SQIVND (reference sequence).

The CDR3 nucleotides read TGCGCCAGAGGGACAGGGGATCGGAGGAGGGTTAGCACAGATACGCAGTATTTT. Residues: CARGTGDRRRVSTDTQYF. V usage is TRBV10-1 and J usage is TRBJ2-3, with TRBD1 matching 10 bases. Germline V gene data show CDR1 as WNHNN and CDR2 as SYGVQD (reference sequence). The CDR3 consists of 18 residues. Losses at the gene ends were 9 bases for V and 0 bases for J; bases not matched to a gene: 15.

The rearrangement uses TRBV5-1 and TRBJ1-5; TRBD1 matches 9 bases. The CDR3 runs to 15 residues. The V gene's germline CDR1 is SGHRS and CDR2 YFSETQ. V was clipped by 4 bases and J by 6 bases; unmatched bases: 8. The CDR3 DNA follows: TGCGCCAGCAGCCCGGGACAGGGAAGTTTTCAGCCCCAGCATTTT. Translated: CASSPGQGSFQPQHF.

The J gene is TRBJ2-2, the V gene TRBV5-6; a weak D match, TRBD2 (5 bases). Trimming stripped 1 base from V and 5 bases from J, with 12 bases between. Germline CDR1 reads SGHDT; CDR2 reads YYEEEE. The CDR3 consists of 15 residues. The CDR3 DNA reads TGTGCCAGCAGCTTGTGGCGGCCGGGGACCGGGGAGCTGTTTTTT. Translated: CASSLWRPGTGELFF.

Here the CDR3 DNA reads TGTGCCAGCATGGGCCATCAGGGGACAAGGGAGTACGAGCAGTACTTC. Amino acids: CASMGHQGTREYEQYF. The rearrangement joins TRBV2 to TRBJ2-7, with D maybe TRBD1 (6 bases). Germline V lookup: CDR1 SNHLY, CDR2 FYNNEI. The CDR3 has 16 residues. V was cut by 7 bases and J by 4 bases, with 23 bases left in between.

This clone was recorded once. V is TRBV11-2 and J is TRBJ1-4; 7 bases are shared with TRBD1. V was pared by 0 bases and J by 7 bases, with 2 bases of the junction left unmatched. This CDR3 has 14 residues. The germline V gene encodes CDR1 SGHAT and CDR2 FQNNGV. This CDR3 reads CASSLDRGFEKLFF. In nucleotides, the CDR3 is TGTGCCAGCAGCTTAGACAGGGGGTTTGAAAAACTGTTTTTT.

The V call is TRBV9, the J call TRBJ1-2; D is unclear. V gave up 0 bases and J gave up 4 bases, with 10 bases separating them. Germline CDR1 SGDLS, CDR2 YYNGEE. The CDR3 loop spans 14 amino acids. CDR3 amino acids: CASSVATATYGYTF. CDR3 coding DNA: TGTGCCAGCAGCGTAGCTACAGCTACCTATGGCTACACCTTC.